This section outlines one T cell receptor (beta chain) sequence together with its context. Its cognate antigen is unknown. These data come from a study of cytomegalovirus exposure and HLA in healthy donors. PCR employed 60 Vbeta and 13 Jbeta primers. The data were produced by immunoSEQ multiplex PCR, yet TCRdb's version contains in-frame clones alone and is incomplete. The sample includes under 150,000 clones, 75% to 90% of them seen just once. Study-wide findings and caveats: An analysis done earlier found most TCR beta V segments productive about 90% or about 30% of the time.

This CDR3 comprises 14 residues. CDR1 is SGHRS, CDR2 YFSETQ, per germline. The V segment lost 3 bases and the J segment 8 bases; nucleotides outside the gene matches: 5. The specimen sequenced was PBMCs. The chain recombines TRBV5-1 with TRBJ1-4, with 9 bases identical to TRBD1. The receptor was isolated from a woman aged 40 to 50 in good health and CMV-seronegative. The CDR3 reads CASSSGQGREKLFF. DNA for the CDR3: TGCGCCAGCAGCTCAGGACAGGGGAGGGAAAAACTGTTTTTT.